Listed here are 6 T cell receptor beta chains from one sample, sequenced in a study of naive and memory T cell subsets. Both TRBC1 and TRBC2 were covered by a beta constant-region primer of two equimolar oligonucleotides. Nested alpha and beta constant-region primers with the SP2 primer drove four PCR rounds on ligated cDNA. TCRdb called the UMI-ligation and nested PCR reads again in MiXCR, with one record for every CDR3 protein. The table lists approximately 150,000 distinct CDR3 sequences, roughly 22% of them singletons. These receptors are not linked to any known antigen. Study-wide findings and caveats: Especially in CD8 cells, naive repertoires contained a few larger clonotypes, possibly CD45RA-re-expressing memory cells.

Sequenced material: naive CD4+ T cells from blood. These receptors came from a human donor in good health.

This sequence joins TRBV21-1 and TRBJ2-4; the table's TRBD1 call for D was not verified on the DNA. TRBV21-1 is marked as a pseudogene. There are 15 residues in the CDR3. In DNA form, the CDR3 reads TGTGCCAGGAACGAGAGGGGGCGGGCCAAAAACATTCAGTACTTC. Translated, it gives CARNERGRAKNIQYF.

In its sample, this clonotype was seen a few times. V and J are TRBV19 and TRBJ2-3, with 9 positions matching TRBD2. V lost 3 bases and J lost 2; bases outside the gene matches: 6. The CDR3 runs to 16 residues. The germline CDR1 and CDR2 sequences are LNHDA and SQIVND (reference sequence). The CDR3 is CASSILASGTTDTQYF. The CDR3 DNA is TGTGCCAGTAGTATTCTGGCTAGCGGGACCACAGATACGCAGTATTTT.

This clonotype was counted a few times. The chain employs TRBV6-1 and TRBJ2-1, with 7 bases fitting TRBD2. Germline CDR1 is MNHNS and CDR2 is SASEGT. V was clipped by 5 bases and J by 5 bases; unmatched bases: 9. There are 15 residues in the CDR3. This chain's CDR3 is CASSLGTIEDNEQFF. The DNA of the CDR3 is TGTGCCAGCAGTCTAGGGACTATTGAGGACAATGAGCAGTTCTTC.

The CDR3 region has the DNA TGTGCCAGCAGCCAAGACATTCGGGAAAGGGGAACCCCCCTATACCAAGAGACCCAGTACTTC. It specifies CASSQDIRERGTPLYQETQYF. J is TRBJ2-5 and V is TRBV3-1; the D gene could be TRBD1 or TRBD2 (5 bases each). This CDR3 has 21 residues. Trimming pared 0 bases from V and 0 bases from J, leaving 26 bases between. Germline V gives CDR1 LGHDT, CDR2 YNNKEL (reference sequence).

The CDR3 sequence is CSVTTGGTYNEQFF. The CDR3 nucleotides read TGCAGCGTGACGACAGGGGGTACCTACAATGAGCAGTTCTTC. The V gene is TRBV29-1, the J gene TRBJ2-1; 9 bases agree with TRBD1. Germline-derived CDR1 and CDR2 are SQVTM and ANQGSEA. V lost 6 bases and J lost 2; bases outside the gene matches: 5. This CDR3 contains 14 residues.

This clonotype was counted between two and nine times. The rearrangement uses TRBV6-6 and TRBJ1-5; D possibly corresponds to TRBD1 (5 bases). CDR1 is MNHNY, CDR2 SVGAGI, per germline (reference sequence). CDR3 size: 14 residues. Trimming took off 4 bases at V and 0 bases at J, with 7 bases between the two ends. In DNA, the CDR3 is TGTGCCAGCAGTTGGGGGAGTAGCAATCAGCCCCAGCATTTT. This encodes CASSWGSSNQPQHF.